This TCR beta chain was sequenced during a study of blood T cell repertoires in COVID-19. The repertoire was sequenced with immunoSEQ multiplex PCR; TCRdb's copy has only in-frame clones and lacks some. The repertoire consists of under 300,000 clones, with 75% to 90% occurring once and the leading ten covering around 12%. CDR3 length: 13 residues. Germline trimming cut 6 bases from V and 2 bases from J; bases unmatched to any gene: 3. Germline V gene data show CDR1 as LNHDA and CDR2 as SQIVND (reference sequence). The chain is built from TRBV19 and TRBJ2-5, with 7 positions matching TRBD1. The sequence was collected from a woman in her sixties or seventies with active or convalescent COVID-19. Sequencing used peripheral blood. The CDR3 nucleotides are TGTGCCAGTAGGAGGGACAGACAAGAGACCCAGTACTTC. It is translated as CASRRDRQETQYF.